The present TCR beta chain was sequenced within a study of T cell repertoires in ileal Crohn's disease. Study information: Biopsies of inflamed ileum from the surgical specimen form M0 samples.

The table came from immunoSEQ multiplex PCR; TCRdb's copy has only in-frame clones and leaves some out. The sample has 8,000 to 9,500 clones, 85% seen once. Stated time point: inflamed ileum from the surgical specimen. The receptor was isolated from an adult with Crohn's disease. Sequencing was carried out using ileal tissue.

CDR3 sequence: CASSQNSGGYGYTF. CDR3 nucleotides: TGTGCCAGCAGCCAAAACTCCGGGGGCTATGGCTACACCTTC. The chain uses TRBV14 and TRBJ1-2; D is possibly TRBD1 (5 bases). The CDR3 covers 14 residues. Germline lookup yields CDR1 SGHDN and CDR2 FVKESK. V was trimmed by 2 bases and J by 4 bases, leaving 11 bases between them.